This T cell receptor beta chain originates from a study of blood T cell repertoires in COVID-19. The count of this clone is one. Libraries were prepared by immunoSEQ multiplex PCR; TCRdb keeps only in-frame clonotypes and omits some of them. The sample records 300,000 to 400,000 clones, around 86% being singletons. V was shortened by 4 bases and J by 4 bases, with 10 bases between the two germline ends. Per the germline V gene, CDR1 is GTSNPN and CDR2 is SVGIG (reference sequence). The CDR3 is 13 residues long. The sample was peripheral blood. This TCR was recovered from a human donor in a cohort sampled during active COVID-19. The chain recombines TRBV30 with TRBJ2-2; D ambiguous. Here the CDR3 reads CAWKRVGTGELFF. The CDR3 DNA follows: TGTGCCTGGAAACGGGTGGGCACCGGGGAGCTGTTTTTT.